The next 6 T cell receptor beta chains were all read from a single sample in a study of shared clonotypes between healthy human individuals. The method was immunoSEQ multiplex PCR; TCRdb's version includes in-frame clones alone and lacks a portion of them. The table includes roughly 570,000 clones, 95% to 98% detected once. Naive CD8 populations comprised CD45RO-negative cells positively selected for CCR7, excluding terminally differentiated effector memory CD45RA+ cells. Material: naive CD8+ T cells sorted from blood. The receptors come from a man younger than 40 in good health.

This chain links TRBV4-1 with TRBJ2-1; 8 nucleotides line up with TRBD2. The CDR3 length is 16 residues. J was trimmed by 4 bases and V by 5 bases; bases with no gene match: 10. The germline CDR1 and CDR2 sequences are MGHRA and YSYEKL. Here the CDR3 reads CASSEAGVVVYNEQFF. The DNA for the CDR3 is TGCGCCAGCAGCGAAGCGGGAGTAGTGGTTTACAATGAGCAGTTCTTC.

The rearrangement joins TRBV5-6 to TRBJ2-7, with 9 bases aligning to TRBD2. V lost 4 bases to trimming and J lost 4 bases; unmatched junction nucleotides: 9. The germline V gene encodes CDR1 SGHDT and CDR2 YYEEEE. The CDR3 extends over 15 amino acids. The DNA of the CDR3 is TGTGCCAGCAGCCGCGGGACTAGCATTTTGTACGAGCAGTACTTC. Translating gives CASSRGTSILYEQYF.

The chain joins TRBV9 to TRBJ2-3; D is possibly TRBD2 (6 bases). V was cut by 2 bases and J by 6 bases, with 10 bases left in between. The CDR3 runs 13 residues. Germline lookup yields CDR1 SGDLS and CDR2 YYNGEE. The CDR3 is CASSVALADTQYF. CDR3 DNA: TGTGCCAGCAGCGTGGCCCTAGCGGATACGCAGTATTTT.

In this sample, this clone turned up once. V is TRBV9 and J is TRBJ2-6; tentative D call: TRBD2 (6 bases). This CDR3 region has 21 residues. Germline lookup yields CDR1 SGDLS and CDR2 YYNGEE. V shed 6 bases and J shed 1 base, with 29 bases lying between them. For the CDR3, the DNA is TGTGCCAGCACCAGTCGCTATGCAGGACGGGTGGGGGGTTCTGGGGCCAACGTCCTGACTTTC. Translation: CASTSRYAGRVGGSGANVLTF.

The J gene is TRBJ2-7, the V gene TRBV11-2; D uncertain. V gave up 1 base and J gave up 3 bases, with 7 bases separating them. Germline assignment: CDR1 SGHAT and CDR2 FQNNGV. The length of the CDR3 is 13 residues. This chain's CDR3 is CASSLVRGYEQYF. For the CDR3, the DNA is TGTGCCAGCAGCTTAGTCAGAGGCTACGAGCAGTACTTC.

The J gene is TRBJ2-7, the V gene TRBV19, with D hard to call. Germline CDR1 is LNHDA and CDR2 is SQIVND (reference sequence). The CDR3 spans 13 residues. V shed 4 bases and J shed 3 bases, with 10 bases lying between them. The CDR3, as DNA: TGTGCCAGTAGTAAATCAGTGCTCTACGAGCAGTACTTC. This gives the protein CASSKSVLYEQYF.